One and the same sample provided the 19 T cell receptor beta chains below, sequenced in a study of T cells in Graves' hyperthyroidism and ophthalmopathy. There were TCR beta CDR3 regions amplified from RNA transcripts. HTBI primers were employed in a first-round RT-PCR of the TCR CDR3. TCRdb re-called the multiplex PCR reads through MiXCR, storing one row per CDR3 protein. The sample shows about 380,000 distinct CDR3 sequences, approximately 17% of them seen only once. The material sequenced was blood. Receptor source: a man aged 18 to 29 with Graves' ophthalmopathy.

At least ten counts were recorded for this clonotype. The V gene is TRBV7-8, the J gene TRBJ2-3, with 10 bases aligning to TRBD2. The CDR3 sequence is 15 residues long. Germline trimming cut 5 bases from V and 4 bases from J; bases unmatched to any gene: 6. CDR1 and CDR2 (germline): SGHVS, FQNEAQ. The CDR3 DNA follows: TGTGCCAGCAGCCCTACTAGCGGGGAAGCAGATACGCAGTATTTT. It translates to CASSPTSGEADTQYF.

At least ten counts were recorded for this clonotype. The chain employs TRBV28 and TRBJ2-5, with D maybe TRBD1 (6 bases). The CDR3 totals 14 residues. Trimming took 6 bases from V and 2 from J, leaving 13 bases between them. The V gene's germline CDR1 is MDHEN and CDR2 SYDVKM. This CDR3 is CASRPRTAQETQYF. CDR3 DNA sequence: TGTGCCAGCAGACCCCGGACAGCACAAGAGACCCAGTACTTC. Variable domain in full (rest from reference TRBV28 and TRBJ2-5): DVKVTQSSRYLVKRTGEKVFLECVQDMDHENMFWYRQDPGLGLRLIYFSYDVKMKEKGDIPEGYSVSREKKERFSLILESASTNQTSMYLCASRPRTAQETQYFGPGTRLLVL.

This clonotype turned up a few times. V is TRBV6-6 and J is TRBJ1-2; D is possibly TRBD1 (5 bases). This CDR3 is 13 amino acids long. Germline CDR1 reads MNHNY; CDR2 reads SVGAGI (reference sequence). V was clipped by 0 bases and J by 4 bases, with 6 bases between them. CDR3 region: CASSYSQGYGYTF. In nucleotides, the CDR3 is TGTGCCAGCAGTTACTCTCAGGGCTATGGCTACACCTTC.

This clonotype turned up a few times. The chain couples TRBV20-1 to TRBJ1-1; D unclear. Germline V CDR1 and CDR2: DFQATT, SNEGSKA (reference sequence). This CDR3 is built from 15 residues. Trimming cost V 2 bases and J 3 bases, with 16 bases left between them. CDR3 bases: TGCAGTGCTAGAAATGATGCGGGTAAGGACACTGAAGCTTTCTTT. This codes for CSARNDAGKDTEAFF.

The table lists this clonotype with many counts. The chain recombines TRBV2 with TRBJ1-2; D remains ambiguous. This CDR3 has 12 amino acids. The germline gives CDR1 SNHLY, CDR2 FYNNEI. V was trimmed by 8 bases and J by 4 bases, leaving 11 bases between them. Here the CDR3 reads CASLKPIYGYTF. In nucleotides, the CDR3 is TGTGCCAGCCTGAAGCCGATCTATGGCTACACCTTC.

On this clonotype: This could be a read error, since a much larger clone is one nucleotide away. The CDR3 carries no conserved terminal phenylalanine or tryptophan, so it likely arises from a read error. V gene TRBV20-1 combines with J gene TRBJ1-1, with a weak D call TRBD1 (5 bases). Trimming took off 6 bases at V and 1 base at J, with 15 bases between the two ends. Germline V gene sequence: CDR1 DFQATT, CDR2 SNEGSKA (reference sequence). The CDR3 spans 14 residues. The CDR3 sequence: CSATQGIGNTEAFL. The CDR3 region has the DNA TGCAGTGCAACCCAGGGAATTGGGAACACTGAAGCTTTCCTT.

This clonotype was counted a few times. The V gene is TRBV5-1, the J gene TRBJ2-1; TRBD1 aligns across 8 bases. J lost 6 bases, V lost 7 bases, and 6 bases had no gene match. Germline CDR1 reads SGHRS; CDR2 reads YFSETQ. The CDR3 extends over 13 amino acids. CDR3 loop: CASCRQGTNEQFF. The CDR3 DNA reads as TGCGCCAGCTGTAGACAGGGGACCAATGAGCAGTTCTTC.

This clonotype was counted at least ten times. V usage is TRBV20-1 and J usage is TRBJ2-1, with D possibly TRBD1 on 6 matching bases. The V end lost 6 bases, the J end lost 2 bases, and 14 bases lay between the germline ends. This CDR3 comprises 14 residues. The germline CDR1 and CDR2 sequences are DFQATT and SNEGSKA (reference sequence). CDR3 sequence: CSAQQGHPYNEQFF. DNA for the CDR3: TGCAGTGCCCAGCAGGGACACCCCTACAATGAGCAGTTCTTC.

This clonotype occurred many times. V is TRBV6-1 and J is TRBJ1-1; a weak D match, TRBD1 (6 bases). Germline CDR1 reads MNHNS; CDR2 reads SASEGT. The CDR3 has 14 amino acids. Trimming removed 5 bases from V and 6 bases from J, with 16 bases in between. As DNA, the CDR3 is TGTGCCAGCAGTCCCCCGGGGGCCTCACCTGAAGCTTTCTTT. Its protein product is CASSPPGASPEAFF.

The rearrangement uses TRBV28 and TRBJ1-2; tentative D call: TRBD1 (6 bases). CDR1 MDHEN and CDR2 SYDVKM come from the germline V gene. The CDR3 totals 15 residues. Trimming stripped 4 bases from V and 4 bases from J, with 16 bases between. Written as DNA, the CDR3 is TGTGCCAGCAGTTCCCCGGGCAGGGGTAGCTATGGCTACACCTTC. Encoded protein: CASSSPGRGSYGYTF.

This chain links TRBV6-4 with TRBJ2-5; 10 bases map to TRBD2. The V segment lost 3 bases and the J segment 1 base; nucleotides outside the gene matches: 2. The CDR3 runs to 15 residues. From germline, CDR1 is MRHNA and CDR2 SNTAGT. The CDR3 sequence: CASSESGGGQETQYF. For the CDR3, the DNA is TGTGCCAGCAGTGAGAGCGGGGGGGGCCAAGAGACCCAGTACTTC.

The chain combines TRBV28 with TRBJ2-7; 10 nucleotides line up with TRBD1. There are 16 residues in the CDR3. After removal of 5 bases from V and 1 base from J, the junction contained 8 bases not matched to a gene. Per germline, CDR1 MDHEN and CDR2 SYDVKM. This chain's CDR3 is CASSRPGTGESYEQYF. CDR3 nucleotides: TGTGCCAGCAGTCGCCCCGGGACAGGGGAATCCTACGAGCAGTACTTC.

This clonotype was seen a handful of times. The genes are TRBV10-3 and TRBJ2-5, with a possible D match to TRBD1 (6 bases). Germline V gene data show CDR1 as ENHRY and CDR2 as SYGVKD. V lost 6 bases to trimming and J lost 2 bases, with 13 bases between them. The CDR3 has 14 amino acids. The DNA for the CDR3 is TGTGCCATCAGGGCAAGACAGGAACAAGAGACCCAGTACTTC. It codes for CAIRARQEQETQYF.

This clonotype came up many times. The chain uses TRBV2 and TRBJ1-2; D uncertain. CDR1 and CDR2 (germline): SNHLY, FYNNEI. The CDR3 sequence is 15 residues long. Trimming pared 2 bases from V and 0 bases from J, leaving 10 bases between. The chain's CDR3 is CASSEISRANYGYTF. CDR3 DNA sequence: TGTGCCAGCAGTGAAATAAGTCGAGCTAACTATGGCTACACCTTC.

This clonotype was recorded a few times. V is TRBV11-3 and J is TRBJ2-2; 8 bases line up with TRBD1. The CDR3 totals 16 residues. The V segment lost 7 bases and the J segment 1 base; nucleotides outside the gene matches: 8. Germline V lookup: CDR1 SGHNT, CDR2 YENEEA. This CDR3 reads CASNSWTGQNTGELFF. CDR3 in DNA: TGTGCCAGCAACTCCTGGACAGGGCAGAACACCGGGGAGCTGTTTTTT.

This clonotype was picked up many times. The V and J genes are TRBV2 and TRBJ2-7, with 13 nucleotides matching TRBD2. The CDR3 consists of 15 residues. V lost 6 bases to trimming and J lost 2 bases; unmatched junction nucleotides: 4. Germline V gene sequence: CDR1 SNHLY, CDR2 FYNNEI. CDR3 DNA sequence: TGTGCCAGCAGGGAGACTAGCGGGGGGCCCTACGAGCAGTACTTC. Protein sequence: CASRETSGGPYEQYF.

The chain recombines TRBV7-9 with TRBJ1-1, with D perhaps matching TRBD1 (6 bases). Per the germline V gene, CDR1 is SEHNR and CDR2 is FQNEAQ (reference sequence). V lost 5 bases and J lost 2, with 15 bases in between. The CDR3 runs to 15 residues. The CDR3 sequence is CASSPQDRINTEAFF. The CDR3, as DNA: TGTGCCAGCAGCCCACAGGACAGAATTAACACTGAAGCTTTCTTT.

The J gene is TRBJ2-7, the V gene TRBV4-1; D gene uncertain. Deletions cut 0 bases from V and 6 bases from J, with 18 bases between. Looked up from germline, CDR1 is MGHRA and CDR2 is YSYEKL. The CDR3 loop spans 16 amino acids. The CDR3 nucleotides are TGCGCCAGCAGCCAAGATGTGGCTGCGCTATTAGCCGAGCAGTACTTC. Translation: CASSQDVAALLAEQYF.

The sample holds a few counts of this clonotype. The chain carries TRBV29-1 and TRBJ2-2, with D perhaps TRBD2 (7 bases). The V gene's germline CDR1 is SQVTM and CDR2 ANQGSEA. V was pared by 3 bases and J by 0 bases, with 14 bases between. The CDR3 is 16 amino acids. The CDR3: CSVEKGGTPNTGELFF. In nucleotides, the CDR3 is TGCAGCGTTGAGAAGGGAGGGACACCGAACACCGGGGAGCTGTTTTTT.